This paragraph reports one TCR beta chain. In the study's own analysis: Reference gene primer amplification in the assay estimated nucleated cell counts. The assay was immunoSEQ multiplex PCR, and TCRdb's table has in-frame clones only and misses some. That table furnishes V, J and clone size, whereas the DNA furnished D and trimming. There are about 160,000 clones in the sample; approximately 81% occur only once, and 3.3% lies in the top ten. J gave up 1 base and V 7 bases, and 5 bases lay outside the gene matches. The CDR3 consists of 15 residues. Germline lookup yields CDR1 SNHLY and CDR2 FYNNEI. The sample belongs to a study of blood T cell repertoires in COVID-19. Study as a whole: Collection of acute and convalescent COVID-19 samples took place in the United States, Italy and Spain. Nucleic acid was either cDNA or gDNA, and it came from T cells, B-cell-depleted T cells, or PBMCs.

The source of this sequence is a human donor with acute or convalescent COVID-19. The donor label of this sample is uncertain. The chain recombines TRBV2 with TRBJ2-2, with 8 nucleotides matching TRBD2. The sequenced sample consisted of peripheral blood. DNA for the CDR3: TGTGCCAGCAAGCGGGAGCGGGGGAACACCGGGGAGCTGTTTTTT. It codes for CASKRERGNTGELFF.